The source of this T cell receptor (beta chain) is a study of beta chain features in type 1 diabetes. Study conclusions and caveats: Patients' naive, central memory and regulatory TCRB repertoires appeared more alike than those of healthy donors. A moderate, significant TCRB CDR3 shortening appeared in type 1 diabetes across four CD4+ subsets. VDJ junctions from type 1 diabetes patients carried fewer insertions and larger deletions.

Reverse transcription of all isolated RNA meant that expressed TCRB transcripts were sequenced. TCRdb's copy holds only in-frame clones and misses some; the assay was immunoSEQ multiplex PCR. The table shows hundreds of thousands of clones, with roughly 13% occurring only once. A word on this clone: The antigen remains undetermined.

The CDR3 runs to 15 residues. J lost 5 bases, V lost 4 bases, and 8 bases had no gene match. Germline loops: CDR1 SGHDN, CDR2 FVKESK. It was via CD45RO/CCR7/CD25/CD127/CD95/CD27 that CD4+ naive, central memory, regulatory and stem cell-like memory cells were sorted. Populations isolated by sorting all had purity greater than 95%. The chain couples TRBV14 to TRBJ2-1, with TRBD2 matching over 7 bases. The sample taken for sequencing was naive CD4+ T cells from blood. The sequence was obtained from a man younger than 35 with type 1 diabetes. The CDR3 spells CASSPSGGFDNEQFF. As DNA, the CDR3 is TGTGCCAGCAGCCCTTCCGGGGGGTTTGACAATGAGCAGTTCTTC.